A selection of T cell receptor beta chains follows, all from one sample in a study of blood T cell repertoires in COVID-19. Clones were read by immunoSEQ multiplex PCR, and TCRdb kept only the in-frame ones, dropping some. Here the sample spans about 100,000 clones, roughly 92% being singletons. The sample was peripheral blood. The receptors here all came from a man aged 70 or older with acute or convalescent COVID-19. CDR3s include the opening cysteine and the closing phenylalanine or tryptophan. A D gene is named only where the DNA matches it firmly. Rows give clone size only sometimes, using once, few, many, or a class for an expanded clone.

V,size,J,D,CDR3,DNA
TRBV2,.,TRBJ1-5,TRBD1,CASSGQGLMSNQPQHF,TGTGCCAGCAGTGGACAGGGGTTGATGAGCAATCAGCCCCAGCATTTT
TRBV11-2,.,TRBJ2-5,.,CASTGVRETQYF,TGTGCCAGCACCGGGGTGAGGGAGACCCAGTACTTC
TRBV24-1,.,TRBJ2-5,.,CATSEGRGAQYF,TGTGCCACCAGTGAGGGAAGGGGTGCCCAGTACTTC
TRBV6-1,.,TRBJ2-5,TRBD2,CASSAPRDYITETQYF,TGTGCCAGCAGTGCACCCCGGGACTATATCACGGAGACCCAGTACTTC
TRBV28,once,TRBJ1-5,.,CASSFSRGLYQPQHF,TGTGCCAGCAGTTTTTCCCGGGGTTTATATCAGCCCCAGCATTTT
TRBV9,.,TRBJ1-2,.,CASRDSPGGRYGYTF,TGTGCCAGCAGAGATTCCCCTGGAGGGAGGTATGGCTACACCTTC
TRBV5-5,.,TRBJ2-5,.,CASSEGHLYQETQYF,TGTGCCAGCAGCGAGGGACACCTGTACCAAGAGACCCAGTACTTC
TRBV11-2,.,TRBJ2-7,TRBD2,CASSLALAGALEQYF,TGTGCCAGCAGCTTAGCGCTAGCGGGGGCCCTCGAGCAGTACTTC
TRBV6-2/TRBV6-3,.,TRBJ2-7,.,CASSYSSGSYEQYF,TGTGCCAGCAGTTACTCAAGCGGGTCCTACGAGCAGTACTTC
TRBV15,.,TRBJ1-5,TRBD1,CATSSDPTGGQPQHF,TGTGCCACCAGCAGTGACCCGACAGGGGGTCAGCCCCAGCATTTT
TRBV4-1,.,TRBJ1-4,.,CASSQAGDANEKLFF,TGCGCCAGCAGCCAAGCGGGGGACGCTAATGAAAAACTGTTTTTT
TRBV5-1,.,TRBJ2-3,.,CASSWQGLSTDTQYF,TGCGCCAGCAGCTGGCAGGGGCTGAGCACAGATACGCAGTATTTT
TRBV5-5,.,TRBJ2-7,TRBD1,CASRPGTGAFEQYF,TGTGCCAGCAGACCTGGGACAGGGGCATTCGAGCAGTACTTC
TRBV24-1,.,TRBJ1-2,TRBD1,CATSDPRQGRGGYTF,TGTGCCACCAGTGACCCCCGACAGGGCCGAGGGGGCTACACCTTC
TRBV28,.,TRBJ2-3,TRBD2,CASSSAAGDSTDTQYF,TGTGCCAGCAGTTCCGCCGCGGGGGACTCCACAGATACGCAGTATTTT
TRBV19,.,TRBJ2-1,.,CASSSPRAGRNEQFF,TGTGCCAGTAGTTCCCCCCGGGCAGGGAGGAATGAGCAGTTCTTC
TRBV6-5,.,TRBJ2-4,TRBD1,CASSGTGENIQYF,TGTGCCAGCAGCGGGACAGGGGAAAACATTCAGTACTTC
TRBV28,.,TRBJ1-1,TRBD1,CASFNPGQGEAFF,TGTGCCAGCTTTAATCCCGGACAGGGAGAAGCTTTCTTT
TRBV12-5,.,TRBJ1-1,.,CASGLQGNTEAFF,TGTGCTAGTGGTTTGCAGGGGAACACTGAAGCTTTCTTT
TRBV5-1,.,TRBJ2-6,.,CASSSPEEQANTNSGANVLTF,TGCGCCAGCAGCTCCCCTGAGGAACAGGCGAATACCAACTCTGGGGCCAACGTCCTGACTTTC
TRBV15,.,TRBJ2-1,.,CATSRDGVSRYNEQFF,TGTGCCACCAGCAGAGACGGGGTATCGAGATACAATGAGCAGTTCTTC
TRBV14,.,TRBJ1-2,.,CASRPGGSYYGYTF,TGTGCCAGCAGACCCGGGGGGTCCTACTATGGCTACACCTTC
TRBV11-2,.,TRBJ2-7,TRBD1,CASSLDRGPYEQYF,TGTGCCAGCAGCTTAGACAGGGGGCCCTACGAGCAGTACTTC
TRBV5-6,.,TRBJ1-2,TRBD1,CASSLGSGGGYTF,TGTGCCAGCAGCTTGGGGTCAGGGGGAGGCTACACCTTC
TRBV10-2,.,TRBJ1-1,TRBD1,CASSGQGGTEAFF,TGCGCCAGCAGTGGACAGGGGGGGACTGAAGCTTTCTTT
TRBV7-2,.,TRBJ2-2,.,CASGARNTGELFF,TGTGCCAGCGGGGCTAGGAACACCGGGGAGCTGTTTTTT
TRBV7-8,.,TRBJ1-1,.,CASSFQNTEAFF,TGTGCCAGCAGCTTCCAAAACACTGAAGCTTTCTTT
TRBV6-1,.,TRBJ1-5,.,CASSEDRGALGQPQHF,TGTGCCAGCAGTGAAGACCGGGGGGCCTTGGGTCAGCCCCAGCATTTT
TRBV3-1/TRBV3-2,.,TRBJ1-5,.,CASSQGGGKQPQHF,TGTGCCAGCAGCCAAGGGGGGGGGAAACAGCCCCAGCATTTT
TRBV7-6,.,TRBJ1-4,TRBD1,CASSLEGTGLTQKLFF,TGTGCCAGCAGCTTAGAAGGGACAGGGTTAACCCAAAAACTGTTTTTT
TRBV25-1,.,TRBJ1-4,.,CASSDDRANEKLFF,TGTGCCAGCAGTGACGACCGGGCTAATGAAAAACTGTTTTTT
TRBV27,.,TRBJ2-2,.,CASSLSIEYGELFF,TGTGCCAGCAGTTTATCAATCGAGTACGGGGAGCTGTTTTTT
TRBV27,.,TRBJ1-5,.,CASSDTLDQPQHF,TGTGCCAGCAGTGACACACTCGATCAGCCCCAGCATTTT
TRBV11-2,.,TRBJ2-5,.,CASSVGGTQYF,TGTGCCAGCAGTGTAGGGGGGACCCAGTACTTC
TRBV18,.,TRBJ1-1,.,CASSPTGNTEAFF,TGTGCCAGCTCACCAACGGGGAACACTGAAGCTTTCTTT
TRBV3-1/TRBV3-2,.,TRBJ1-4,TRBD1,CASSSRGTGSREKLFF,TGTGCCAGCAGCAGCCGAGGGACAGGTAGCCGTGAAAAACTGTTTTTT
TRBV11-2,once,TRBJ1-6,TRBD1,CASSWTGRGNSPLHF,TGTGCCAGCAGCTGGACAGGGAGGGGTAATTCACCCCTCCACTTT
TRBV6-4,.,TRBJ2-1,TRBD2,CASSDGLAGRNEQFF,TGTGCCAGCAGTGACGGACTAGCGGGACGAAATGAGCAGTTCTTC
TRBV18,once,TRBJ2-2,.,CASSLQGNTGELFF,TGTGCCAGCTCCCTCCAGGGTAACACCGGGGAGCTGTTTTTT
TRBV2,.,TRBJ1-3,.,CASGGTDGNTIYF,TGTGCCAGCGGCGGGACTGACGGAAACACCATATATTTT
TRBV19,.,TRBJ1-3,.,CASSIVGRGPIDPGNTIYF,TGTGCCAGTAGTATAGTAGGAAGAGGGCCCATTGACCCTGGAAACACCATATATTTT
TRBV6-5,.,TRBJ2-1,TRBD1,CASSTRTGRDEQFF,TGTGCCAGCAGTACACGGACAGGTCGGGATGAGCAGTTCTTC
TRBV6-2/TRBV6-3,.,TRBJ1-1,TRBD1,CASGLRQGRAEAFF,TGTGCCAGCGGCCTCCGACAGGGTCGGGCTGAAGCTTTCTTT
TRBV28,.,TRBJ2-4,.,CASSALRRRAKNIQYF,TGTGCCAGCAGTGCACTCCGGAGGAGGGCCAAAAACATTCAGTACTTC
TRBV9,.,TRBJ1-1,.,CASSVDGQRGAFF,TGTGCCAGCAGCGTAGATGGACAGCGGGGAGCTTTCTTT
TRBV7-6,.,TRBJ2-1,TRBD1,CASSPSTGGYNEQFF,TGTGCCAGCAGCCCTTCGACAGGGGGATACAATGAGCAGTTCTTC
TRBV7-2,.,TRBJ1-3,.,CASSPSIGSGNTIYF,TGTGCCAGCAGCCCATCGATCGGCTCTGGAAACACCATATATTTT
TRBV3-1/TRBV3-2,once,TRBJ1-4,TRBD1,CASSRPDREFNEKLFF,TGTGCCAGCAGCCGTCCGGACAGGGAATTTAATGAAAAACTGTTTTTT
TRBV5-1,.,TRBJ2-7,.,CASSLGQGPREQYF,TGCGCCAGCAGCTTGGGTCAGGGGCCGCGCGAGCAGTACTTC
TRBV5-1,.,TRBJ1-1,.,CASSAGTAGTEAFF,TGCGCCAGCAGCGCAGGGACGGCGGGGACTGAAGCTTTCTTT
TRBV27,.,TRBJ2-7,TRBD2,CASSLGGGSSYEQYF,TGTGCCAGCAGTTTAGGGGGAGGGAGCTCCTACGAGCAGTACTTC
TRBV6-5,.,TRBJ1-1,TRBD1,CASSTGGGKTEAFF,TGTGCCAGCAGCACAGGGGGGGGGAAGACTGAAGCTTTCTTT
TRBV4-1,once,TRBJ1-1,.,CASSQVGQTGAFF,TGCGCCAGCAGCCAAGTTGGGCAAACCGGAGCTTTCTTT
TRBV4-1,.,TRBJ1-5,.,CASSRTLTRGNQPQHF,TGCGCCAGCAGTCGAACACTCACCCGAGGAAATCAGCCCCAGCATTTT
TRBV2,.,TRBJ1-4,TRBD1,CASSEQWTGRLFF,TGTGCCAGCAGTGAACAATGGACAGGGCGACTGTTTTTT
TRBV20-1,once,TRBJ2-5,.,CSAGSGTQYF,TGCAGTGCTGGGTCGGGGACCCAGTACTTC
TRBV7-2,.,TRBJ2-1,.,CASSLVAAEQFF,TGTGCCAGCAGCTTAGTGGCGGCCGAGCAGTTCTTC
TRBV11-2,.,TRBJ2-7,TRBD1,CASSKGQGSYEQYF,TGTGCCAGCAGCAAAGGACAGGGCTCCTACGAGCAGTACTTC